This T cell receptor (beta chain) was retrieved from a study of blood T cell repertoires in COVID-19. Trimming removed 7 bases from V and 0 bases from J, with 13 bases in between. The CDR3 spans 15 residues. The germline V gene has CDR1 MNHEY and CDR2 SVGAGI. Only in-frame clones appear in the TCRdb table, and some are missing; sequencing was by immunoSEQ multiplex PCR. The data contain under 300,000 clones, 80% to 90% of them singletons. Sequenced input: PBMCs or T cells enriched from blood (not recorded which). The clonotype originates from a woman in her forties or fifties who had recovered from COVID-19. V is TRBV6-5 and J is TRBJ2-1, with a tentative D call TRBD1 (5 bases). CDR3 DNA: TGTGCCAGCACCGTACAGGATAGCTCCTACAATGAGCAGTTCTTC. Protein sequence: CASTVQDSSYNEQFF.